The 32 T cell receptor beta chains listed next were all sequenced from one sample in a study of cytomegalovirus exposure and HLA in healthy donors. The study ran its PCR with 60 Vbeta and 13 Jbeta primers. Produced via immunoSEQ multiplex PCR; TCRdb's table is partial and in-frame only. The sample has about 100,000 clones, roughly 83% seen once. The specimen sequenced was PBMCs. The receptors originated from a female donor in good health and CMV-seropositive.

The chain employs TRBV5-1 and TRBJ2-7; TRBD2 matches 9 bases. The CDR3 is 14 residues long. The V segment lost 4 bases and the J segment 3 bases; nucleotides outside the gene matches: 5. Germline V gene data show CDR1 as SGHRS and CDR2 as YFSETQ. The CDR3 nucleotides are TGCGCCAGCAGCCCGGGCGGGGGGGTCTACGAGCAGTACTTC. It yields the protein CASSPGGGVYEQYF.

The CDR3 DNA reads as TGCACCAGCAGACATAGCTCTCAACCGTTTATGGACAATGAGCAGTTCTTC. Amino acids: CTSRHSSQPFMDNEQFF. J is TRBJ2-1 and V is TRBV1; the table's D call TRBD2 went unverified against the DNA. TRBV1 is a known pseudogene. CDR3 length: 17 amino acids.

This chain links TRBV4-1 with TRBJ1-6; TRBD1 is a possible D gene (5 bases). This CDR3 is built from 16 residues. Germline-derived CDR1 and CDR2 are MGHRA and YSYEKL. V shed 1 base and J shed 8 bases, with 15 bases lying between them. CDR3 loop: CASSQAGTSLDSPLHF. CDR3 DNA: TGCGCCAGCAGCCAAGCCGGGACTTCTCTGGATTCACCCCTCCACTTT.

The CDR3 protein is CAWSAERDQPQHF. CDR3 in DNA: TGTGCCTGGAGTGCCGAGAGGGATCAGCCCCAGCATTTT. The rearrangement uses TRBV30 and TRBJ1-5; no reliable D call. Trimming removed 1 base at V and 5 bases at J, with 9 bases between. Germline V gene data show CDR1 as GTSNPN and CDR2 as SVGIG (reference sequence). The CDR3 runs to 13 residues. The full variable domain, its missing parts supplied by reference TRBV30 and TRBJ1-5, is SQTIHQWPATLVQPVGSPLSLECTVEGTSNPNLYWYRQAAGRGLQLLFYSVGIGQISSEVPQNLSASRPQDRQFILSSKKLLLSDSGFYLCAWSAERDQPQHFGDGTRLSIL.

CDR3 in DNA: TGCAGCGTTGGGGGGCTAGGGGCCTACGAGCAGTACTTC. As protein: CSVGGLGAYEQYF. V gene TRBV29-1 combines with J gene TRBJ2-7, with D possibly TRBD1 on 6 matching bases. The CDR3 length is 13 residues. The V end lost 4 bases, the J end lost 2 bases, and 12 bases lay between the germline ends. CDR1 and CDR2 from the germline V gene are SQVTM and ANQGSEA.

V usage is TRBV5-1 and J usage is TRBJ2-6, with D hard to call. The CDR3 is made up of 15 amino acids. Germline assignment: CDR1 SGHRS and CDR2 YFSETQ. V dropped 4 bases and J dropped 0 bases, with 8 bases sitting between them. The CDR3 loop is CASSLTVSGANVLTF. DNA of the CDR3: TGCGCCAGCAGCCTCACAGTCTCTGGGGCCAACGTCCTGACTTTC.

This rearrangement joins TRBV5-1 to TRBJ2-6; 10 positions agree with TRBD2. Germline CDR1 SGHRS, CDR2 YFSETQ. J gave up 3 bases and V 0 bases, and 6 bases lay outside the gene matches. The CDR3 is 18 amino acids. The CDR3 loop is CASSLGLAGASGANVLTF. In nucleotides, the CDR3 is TGCGCCAGCAGCTTGGGGCTAGCGGGGGCTAGTGGGGCCAACGTCCTGACTTTC.

The V gene is TRBV7-8, the J gene TRBJ2-3; 9 bases line up with TRBD2. CDR3 length: 17 amino acids. Trimming cost V 3 bases and J 6 bases; bases outside gene matches: 13. Looked up from germline, CDR1 is SGHVS and CDR2 is FQNEAQ. The CDR3 DNA reads TGTGCCAGCAGCTTTCGATTGGCGGGGGGGCCTGGGGATACGCAGTATTTT. It is translated as CASSFRLAGGPGDTQYF.

This chain joins TRBV5-1 and TRBJ2-1, with 11 positions matching TRBD2. The CDR3 is 17 amino acids. CDR1 is SGHRS and CDR2 is YFSETQ in the germline V gene. The V and J ends lost 0 bases and 6 bases, in that order; junction bases with no gene match: 8. CDR3 sequence reads: CASSLGKTSGIGNEQFF. Here the CDR3 DNA reads TGCGCCAGCAGCTTGGGAAAGACTAGCGGGATTGGCAATGAGCAGTTCTTC.

CDR3 loop: CASSIAPTGYDGEQYF. CDR3 nucleotide sequence: TGTGCCAGTAGTATAGCCCCGACAGGGTACGACGGCGAGCAGTACTTC. This chain links TRBV19 with TRBJ2-7, with 7 bases lining up with TRBD1. Germline V CDR1 and CDR2: LNHDA, SQIVND (reference sequence). The CDR3 loop spans 16 amino acids. The trim removed 1 base at V and 6 bases at J, leaving 12 bases unmatched.

The chain uses TRBV7-6 and TRBJ1-5; 7 bases match TRBD1. V dropped 4 bases and J dropped 0; count of bases not matched to a gene: 6. CDR1 is SGHVS, CDR2 FNYEAQ, per germline. The CDR3 spans 16 residues. CDR3 coding DNA: TGTGCCAGCAGCTCGACGACAGGGATTAGCAATCAGCCCCAGCATTTT. The encoded protein is CASSSTTGISNQPQHF.

The V call is TRBV30, the J call TRBJ2-7; D possibly corresponds to TRBD1 (6 bases). Germline V CDR1 and CDR2: GTSNPN, SVGIG (reference sequence). V gave up 0 bases and J gave up 4 bases, with 16 bases separating them. The CDR3 runs to 15 residues. The CDR3 region is CAWSVPVGAYYEQYF. CDR3 DNA: TGTGCCTGGAGTGTACCCGTGGGGGCTTATTACGAGCAGTACTTC. Variable domain in full (rest from reference TRBV30 and TRBJ2-7): SQTIHQWPATLVQPVGSPLSLECTVEGTSNPNLYWYRQAAGRGLQLLFYSVGIGQISSEVPQNLSASRPQDRQFILSSKKLLLSDSGFYLCAWSVPVGAYYEQYFGPGTRLTVT.

The genes are TRBV13 and TRBJ2-3; 11 nucleotides line up with TRBD1. CDR3 size: 16 residues. CDR1 is PRHDT, CDR2 FYEKMQ, per germline (reference sequence). V lost 5 bases to trimming and J lost 5 bases; unmatched junction nucleotides: 9. The CDR3 nucleotides are TGTGCCAGCAGCCCGAGGACAGGGGGCGCTAGAGATACGCAGTATTTT. Protein sequence: CASSPRTGGARDTQYF. Full variable domain (outside the CDR3, taken from reference TRBV13 and TRBJ2-3): AAGVIQSPRHLIKEKRETATLKCYPIPRHDTVYWYQQGPGQDPQFLISFYEKMQSDKGSIPDRFSAQQFSDYHSELNMSSLELGDSALYFCASSPRTGGARDTQYFGPGTRLTVL.

The genes are TRBV30 and TRBJ2-1; 8 nucleotides align to TRBD2. CDR1 GTSNPN and CDR2 SVGIG come from the germline V gene (reference sequence). This CDR3 comprises 15 residues. J gave up 0 bases and V 0 bases, and 1 base lay outside the gene matches. The CDR3 loop is CAWSVSGSSYNEQFF. CDR3 nucleotides: TGTGCCTGGAGTGTAAGCGGGAGCTCCTACAATGAGCAGTTCTTC.

This clone was seen once. The rearrangement links TRBV27 to TRBJ1-3, with D tentatively TRBD1 (6 bases). Trimming stripped 2 bases from V and 4 bases from J, with 12 bases between. Germline V gives CDR1 MNHEY, CDR2 SMNVEV (reference sequence). This CDR3 is built from 15 residues. The CDR3 reads CASSLGGGTGNTIYF. Here the CDR3 DNA reads TGTGCCAGCAGTTTAGGGGGGGGCACCGGAAACACCATATATTTT.

J is TRBJ2-1 and V is TRBV4-3; a possible D gene is TRBD1 (5 bases). The CDR3 runs 14 residues. V was shortened by 1 base and J by 3 bases, with 7 bases between the two germline ends. CDR1 is LGHNA, CDR2 YSLEER, per germline. CDR3 residues: CASSQGGGYNEQFF. DNA for the CDR3: TGCGCCAGCAGCCAAGGGGGCGGCTACAATGAGCAGTTCTTC.

The gene calls are TRBV5-1 and TRBJ2-5; a possible D gene is TRBD1 (6 bases). The CDR3 spans 15 residues. V lost 4 bases, J lost 1 base, and 14 bases lay in between. Germline assignment: CDR1 SGHRS and CDR2 YFSETQ. The CDR3 protein is CASSPNRDTQETQYF. In DNA, the CDR3 is TGCGCCAGCAGCCCGAACCGGGACACCCAAGAGACCCAGTACTTC.

This rearrangement joins TRBV14 to TRBJ2-7, with 11 bases matching TRBD1. The trim removed 4 bases at V and 4 bases at J, leaving 6 bases unmatched. CDR3 length: 15 residues. The germline CDR1 and CDR2 sequences are SGHDN and FVKESK. CDR3 sequence reads: CASSPGTGGIYEQYF. CDR3 coding DNA: TGTGCCAGCAGCCCCGGGACAGGGGGAATATACGAGCAGTACTTC.

The chain links TRBV5-1 to TRBJ1-1, with 7 positions matching TRBD1. Germline CDR1 and CDR2: SGHRS and YFSETQ. The trim removed 4 bases at V and 3 bases at J, leaving 15 bases unmatched. There are 17 residues in the CDR3. The CDR3: CASSPVGRGRSDTEAFF. The CDR3 region has the DNA TGCGCCAGCAGCCCCGTTGGAAGGGGGCGGAGTGACACTGAAGCTTTCTTT.

The CDR3 DNA follows: TGTGCCAGCTCCGAGAGAACTAATGAAAAACTGTTTTTT. Protein product: CASSERTNEKLFF. The chain combines TRBV18 with TRBJ1-4; D call uncertain. Germline V gene data show CDR1 as KGHSH and CDR2 as LQKENI. The CDR3 is made up of 13 amino acids. V lost 6 bases and J lost 1, with 6 bases in between.

This chain connects TRBV5-6 to TRBJ2-5; a weak D match, TRBD1 (6 bases). The germline V gene encodes CDR1 SGHDT and CDR2 YYEEEE. This CDR3 comprises 18 residues. The V end lost 3 bases, the J end lost 7 bases, and 28 bases lay between the germline ends. The CDR3 loop reads CASSSRTSTGHGFGTQYF. CDR3 in DNA: TGTGCCAGCAGCTCCCGAACCTCGACAGGTCATGGTTTCGGGACCCAGTACTTC.

The rearrangement joins TRBV2 to TRBJ1-1; 8 positions agree with TRBD1. The CDR3 loop spans 13 amino acids. CDR1 and CDR2 (germline): SNHLY, FYNNEI. Trimming at V came to 6 bases and at J to 4 bases, leaving 4 bases not matched to a gene. DNA of the CDR3: TGTGCCAGCAGGGAACAGGGGGGCACTGAAGCTTTCTTT. It encodes CASREQGGTEAFF. Based on the CDR3 plus reference TRBV2 and TRBJ1-1, the full variable domain is EPEVTQTPSHQVTQMGQEVILRCVPISNHLYFYWYRQILGQKVEFLVSFYNNEISEKSEIFDDQFSVERPDGSNFTLKIRSTKLEDSAMYFCASREQGGTEAFFGQGTRLTVV.

This chain joins TRBV30 and TRBJ2-3, with D perhaps TRBD2 (5 bases). This CDR3 has 14 amino acids. V was clipped by 6 bases and J by 5 bases, with 18 bases between them. Germline lookup yields CDR1 GTSNPN and CDR2 SVGIG (reference sequence). DNA of the CDR3: TGTGCCTGCCTACGGTGGCCGGCGGGAGATACGCAGTATTTT. It translates to CACLRWPAGDTQYF.

This chain connects TRBV10-3 to TRBJ1-2, with D possibly TRBD1 on 6 matching bases. Looked up from germline, CDR1 is ENHRY and CDR2 is SYGVKD. With 2 bases removed from V and 8 bases from J, the gap between germline ends came to 21 bases. The CDR3 consists of 16 residues. The chain's CDR3 is CAISEPMGANAAGYTF. The CDR3 bases are TGTGCCATCAGTGAGCCCATGGGGGCAAACGCAGCCGGCTACACCTTC.

The chain employs TRBV11-2 and TRBJ2-3, with 8 bases matching TRBD2. V shed 0 bases, J shed 8 bases, and the junction held 10 bases outside the gene matches. The CDR3 is 16 residues long. The germline V gene encodes CDR1 SGHAT and CDR2 FQNNGV. The CDR3 region is CASSLEGRTSTGTQYF. DNA of the CDR3: TGTGCCAGCAGCTTAGAAGGGAGGACTAGCACGGGTACGCAGTATTTT.

Comment on this clone: The junction departs from germline at one end; a sequencing error may be responsible. V is TRBV7-9 and J is TRBJ2-7, with a possible D match to TRBD1 (6 bases). The CDR3 is 15 residues long. CDR1 is SEHNR, CDR2 FQNEAQ, per germline (reference sequence). This CDR3 is CSSSRHRDYDHEQYF. The CDR3 nucleotides are TGTTCCAGCAGCCGCCACAGGGATTACGATCACGAGCAGTACTTC.

The rearrangement joins TRBV29-1 to TRBJ2-7; 8 bases fit TRBD2. Germline V CDR1 and CDR2: SQVTM, ANQGSEA. This CDR3 region has 13 residues. V lost 6 bases, J lost 6 bases, and 10 bases stayed unmatched. In nucleotides, the CDR3 is TGCAGCGTCCGCTTACTAGCGGAGGGCGAGCAGTACTTC. The encoded protein is CSVRLLAEGEQYF.

This chain joins TRBV5-8 and TRBJ1-5; the D is unclear. The ends were cut back, 2 bases at V and 6 bases at J, with 9 bases in the middle. This CDR3 has 13 amino acids. CDR1 SGHTS and CDR2 YDEGEE come from the germline V gene. CDR3 DNA sequence: TGTGCCAGCAGCTTAGGAACGGGTCAGCCCCAGCATTTT. Protein: CASSLGTGQPQHF.

This clone was picked up a small number of times. The genes are TRBV7-2 and TRBJ2-7, with 12 bases matching TRBD2. CDR1 is SGHTA and CDR2 is FQGNSA in the germline V gene. The CDR3 runs to 17 residues. The trim removed 5 bases at V and 0 bases at J, leaving 8 bases unmatched. CDR3 DNA: TGTGCCAGCAGCGCCCGACTAGCGGGGGCCCTCTCCTACGAGCAGTACTTC. Its translation: CASSARLAGALSYEQYF.

This chain uses TRBV30 with TRBJ2-2, with 8 bases that match TRBD1. J was trimmed by 5 bases and V by 3 bases; bases with no gene match: 11. CDR3 size: 16 residues. The V gene's germline CDR1 is GTSNPN and CDR2 SVGIG (reference sequence). The DNA of the CDR3 is TGTGCCTGGAGGCCTTGGACAGGGCTGGGGACCGGGGAGCTGTTTTTT. This encodes CAWRPWTGLGTGELFF. Full variable domain (outside the CDR3, taken from reference TRBV30 and TRBJ2-2): SQTIHQWPATLVQPVGSPLSLECTVEGTSNPNLYWYRQAAGRGLQLLFYSVGIGQISSEVPQNLSASRPQDRQFILSSKKLLLSDSGFYLCAWRPWTGLGTGELFFGEGSRLTVL.

This clone was observed a handful of times. The J gene is TRBJ2-5, the V gene TRBV9; the D gene is possibly TRBD1 (6 bases). Germline lookup yields CDR1 SGDLS and CDR2 YYNGEE. The V and J ends lost 0 bases and 5 bases respectively, with 14 bases between them. This CDR3 contains 15 residues. The CDR3 DNA is TGTGCCAGCAGCGTAGAGGGGGTCCACGGGGAGACCCAGTACTTC. This sequence encodes CASSVEGVHGETQYF.

V gene TRBV27 combines with J gene TRBJ2-2, with a tentative D call TRBD1 (5 bases). There are 14 residues in the CDR3. V was cut by 6 bases and J by 2 bases, with 10 bases left in between. Germline CDR1 reads MNHEY; CDR2 reads SMNVEV (reference sequence). The CDR3 DNA is TGTGCCAGCAGAGGGCGGACAAACACCGGGGAGCTGTTTTTT. It translates to CASRGRTNTGELFF.